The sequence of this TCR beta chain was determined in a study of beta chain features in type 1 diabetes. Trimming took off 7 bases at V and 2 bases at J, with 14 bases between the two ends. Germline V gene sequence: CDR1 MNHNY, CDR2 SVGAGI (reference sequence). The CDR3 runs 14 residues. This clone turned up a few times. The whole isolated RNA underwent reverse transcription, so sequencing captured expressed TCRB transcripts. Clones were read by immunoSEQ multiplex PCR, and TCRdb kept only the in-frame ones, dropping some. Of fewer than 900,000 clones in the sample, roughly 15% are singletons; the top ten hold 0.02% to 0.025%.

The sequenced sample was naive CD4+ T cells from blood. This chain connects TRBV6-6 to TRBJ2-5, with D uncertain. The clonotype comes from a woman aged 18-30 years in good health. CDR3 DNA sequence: TGTGCCAGCAATGCATGGGCGGAACAAGAGACCCAGTACTTC. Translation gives CASNAWAEQETQYF.